This T cell receptor (beta chain) was sequenced during a study of shared T cell receptors in the human thymus. The assay was immunoSEQ multiplex PCR, and TCRdb's table has in-frame clones only and misses some. The table shows 630,000 or so clones, with 70% to 90% occurring only once. Trimming cost V 0 bases and J 4 bases; bases outside gene matches: 6. The CDR3 consists of 15 residues. In germline, CDR1 is SGHRS, CDR2 YFSETQ. These data are also associated with another study on human thymus T cells.

The TCR was taken from a boy under two years old with a congenital heart defect. Material: thymocytes. The rearrangement uses TRBV5-1 and TRBJ1-1; TRBD1 matches at 7 bases. This chain's CDR3 is CASSLVAGGGTEAFF. As DNA, the CDR3 is TGCGCCAGCAGCTTGGTTGCAGGGGGTGGCACTGAAGCTTTCTTT.